This T cell receptor (beta chain) was sequenced in a study of identical twins. Study-level points and caveats: Twin sharing of out-of-frame TCR alpha was underestimated by models in monozygotic pairs. Conclusions leaned on cross-sectional statistical analysis and did not track the same donors over time. In beta out-of-frame sequences, the excess sharing between twins was weaker.

As for this clonotype: Its antigen is not known.

Each donor was a healthy Caucasian. TCRdb reprocessed the 5' RACE reads with MiXCR, giving one entry per CDR3 protein. This sample has about 660,000 distinct CDR3 sequences, with 8% to 9% found just once. V was trimmed by 2 bases and J by 1 base, leaving 11 bases between them. The germline V gene has CDR1 MNHEY and CDR2 SVGEGT. This CDR3 region has 16 residues. The same data also contributed to another study, on yellow fever vaccine responses in identical twins.

The clonotype was recovered from a woman between 18 and 29 years old in good health. This chain joins TRBV6-2 or TRBV6-3 and TRBJ2-2, with D maybe TRBD2 (5 bases). Sequenced input: PBMCs. The CDR3 here is CASSYPFGENTGELFF. In DNA, the CDR3 is TGTGCCAGCAGTTACCCTTTCGGGGAGAACACCGGGGAGCTGTTTTTT.